This T cell receptor beta chain was recovered during a study of blood T cell repertoires in COVID-19. V was shortened by 4 bases and J by 0 bases, with 12 bases between the two germline ends. The CDR3 is 15 amino acids. Germline V lookup: CDR1 MNHEY, CDR2 SMNVEV (reference sequence). Assay: immunoSEQ multiplex PCR; the TCRdb copy retains only in-frame clones and omits some. The sample holds more than 70,000 clones; about 80% are singletons and the top ten take around 10%. Sequencing used peripheral blood. This chain joins TRBV27 and TRBJ1-2; D unresolved. The sequence was obtained from a woman in her seventies with acute or convalescent COVID-19. The CDR3 DNA is TGTGCCAGCAGTTCCCATGGGCCAGCTAACTATGGCTACACCTTC. This gives the protein CASSSHGPANYGYTF.